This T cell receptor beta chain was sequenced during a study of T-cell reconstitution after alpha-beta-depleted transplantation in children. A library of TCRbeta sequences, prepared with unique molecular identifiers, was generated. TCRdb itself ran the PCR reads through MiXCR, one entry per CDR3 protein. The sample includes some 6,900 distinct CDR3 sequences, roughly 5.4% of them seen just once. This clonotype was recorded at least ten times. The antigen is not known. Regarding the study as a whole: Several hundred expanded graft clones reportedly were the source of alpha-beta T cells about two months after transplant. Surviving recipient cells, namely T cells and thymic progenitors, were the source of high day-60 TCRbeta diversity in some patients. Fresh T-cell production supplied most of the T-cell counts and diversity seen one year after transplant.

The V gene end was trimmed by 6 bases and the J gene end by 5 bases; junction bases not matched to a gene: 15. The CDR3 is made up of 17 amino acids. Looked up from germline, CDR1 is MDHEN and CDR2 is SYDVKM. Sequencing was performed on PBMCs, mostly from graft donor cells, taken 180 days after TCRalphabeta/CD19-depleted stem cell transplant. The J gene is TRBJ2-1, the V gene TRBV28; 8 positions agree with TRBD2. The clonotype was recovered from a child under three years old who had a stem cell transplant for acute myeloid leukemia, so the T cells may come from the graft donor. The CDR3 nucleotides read TGTGCCAGCAGCTTAACCTCCGGGACTAGGGAAAACAATGAGCAGTTCTTC. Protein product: CASSLTSGTRENNEQFF.